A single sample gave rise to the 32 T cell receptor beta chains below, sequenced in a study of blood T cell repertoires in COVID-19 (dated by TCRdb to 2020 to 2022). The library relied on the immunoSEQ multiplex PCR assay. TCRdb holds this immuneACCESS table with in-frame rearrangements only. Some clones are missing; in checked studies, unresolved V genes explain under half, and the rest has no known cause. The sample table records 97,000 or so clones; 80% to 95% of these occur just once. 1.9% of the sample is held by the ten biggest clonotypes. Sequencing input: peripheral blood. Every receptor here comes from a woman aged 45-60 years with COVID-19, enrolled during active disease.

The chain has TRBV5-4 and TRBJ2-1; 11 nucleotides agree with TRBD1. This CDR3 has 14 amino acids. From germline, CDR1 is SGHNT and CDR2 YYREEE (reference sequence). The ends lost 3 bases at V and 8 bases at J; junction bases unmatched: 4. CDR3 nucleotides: TGTGCCAGCAGCTCGGGACAGGGGGTCGATGAGCAGTTCTTC. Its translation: CASSSGQGVDEQFF.

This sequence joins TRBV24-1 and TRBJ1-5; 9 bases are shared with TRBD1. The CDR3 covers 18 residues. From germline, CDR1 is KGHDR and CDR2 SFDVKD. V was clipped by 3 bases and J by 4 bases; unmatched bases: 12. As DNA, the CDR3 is TGTGCCACCAGTGATGCCGGGACAGGGTTGGGGTGGAATCAGCCCCAGCATTTT. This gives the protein CATSDAGTGLGWNQPQHF.

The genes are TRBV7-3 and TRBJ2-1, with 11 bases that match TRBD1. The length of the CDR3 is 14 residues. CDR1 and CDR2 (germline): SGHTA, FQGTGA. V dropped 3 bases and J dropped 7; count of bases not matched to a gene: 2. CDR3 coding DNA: TGTGCCAGCAGCTTGGGACAGGGGGAGAATGAGCAGTTCTTC. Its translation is CASSLGQGENEQFF.

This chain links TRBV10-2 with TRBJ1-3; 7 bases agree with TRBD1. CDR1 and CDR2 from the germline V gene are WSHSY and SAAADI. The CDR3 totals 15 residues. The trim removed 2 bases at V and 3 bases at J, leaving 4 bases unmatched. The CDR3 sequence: CASSENRGYGNTIYF. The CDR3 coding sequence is TGCGCCAGCAGTGAGAACAGGGGATATGGAAACACCATATATTTT.

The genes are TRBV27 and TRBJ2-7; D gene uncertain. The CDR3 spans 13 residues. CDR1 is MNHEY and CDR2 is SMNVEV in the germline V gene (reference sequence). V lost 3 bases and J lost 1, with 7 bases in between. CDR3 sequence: CASSFSPSYEQYF. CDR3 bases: TGTGCCAGCAGTTTCTCCCCGTCCTACGAGCAGTACTTC.

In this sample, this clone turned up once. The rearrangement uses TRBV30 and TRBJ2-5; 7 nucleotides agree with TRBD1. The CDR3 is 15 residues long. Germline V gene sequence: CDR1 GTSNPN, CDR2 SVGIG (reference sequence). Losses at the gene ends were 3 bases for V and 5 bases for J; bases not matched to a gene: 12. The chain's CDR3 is CAWSLTRQGAETQYF. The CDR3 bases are TGTGCCTGGAGCCTCACCAGACAGGGTGCGGAGACCCAGTACTTC.

CDR3 protein: CASSSAGSRRKKLFF. Written as DNA, the CDR3 is TGTGCCAGCAGTTCTGCGGGCTCCCGGCGGAAAAAACTGTTTTTT. The chain uses TRBV27 and TRBJ1-4; D ambiguous. Germline V gene data show CDR1 as MNHEY and CDR2 as SMNVEV (reference sequence). Between the trimmed V and J ends, which lost 4 bases and 9 bases, there was a span of 18 bases. The CDR3 runs 15 residues.

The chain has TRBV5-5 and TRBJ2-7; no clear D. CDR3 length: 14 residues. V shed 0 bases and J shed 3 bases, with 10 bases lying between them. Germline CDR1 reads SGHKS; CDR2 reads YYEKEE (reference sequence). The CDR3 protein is CASSLGPSSYEQYF. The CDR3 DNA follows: TGTGCCAGCAGCTTGGGTCCATCCAGCTACGAGCAGTACTTC.

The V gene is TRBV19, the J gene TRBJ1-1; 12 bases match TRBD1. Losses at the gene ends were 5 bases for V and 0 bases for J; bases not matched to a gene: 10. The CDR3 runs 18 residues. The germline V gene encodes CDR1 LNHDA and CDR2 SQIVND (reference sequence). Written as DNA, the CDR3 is TGTGCCAGTAGTTTACAGGGACAGGGGGCCTTGATGAACACTGAAGCTTTCTTT. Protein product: CASSLQGQGALMNTEAFF.

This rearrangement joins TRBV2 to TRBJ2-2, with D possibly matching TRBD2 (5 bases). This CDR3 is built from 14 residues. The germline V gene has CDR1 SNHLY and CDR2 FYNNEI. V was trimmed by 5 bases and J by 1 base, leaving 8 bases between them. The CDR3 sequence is CASSPDLNTGELFF. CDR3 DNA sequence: TGTGCCAGCAGTCCGGACTTGAACACCGGGGAGCTGTTTTTT.

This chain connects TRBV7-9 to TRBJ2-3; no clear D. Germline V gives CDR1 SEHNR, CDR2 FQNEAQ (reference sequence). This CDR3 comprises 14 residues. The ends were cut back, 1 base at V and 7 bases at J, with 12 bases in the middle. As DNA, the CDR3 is TGTGCCAGCAGCTTAGGAGGCAGAACTAATACGCAGTATTTT. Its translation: CASSLGGRTNTQYF.

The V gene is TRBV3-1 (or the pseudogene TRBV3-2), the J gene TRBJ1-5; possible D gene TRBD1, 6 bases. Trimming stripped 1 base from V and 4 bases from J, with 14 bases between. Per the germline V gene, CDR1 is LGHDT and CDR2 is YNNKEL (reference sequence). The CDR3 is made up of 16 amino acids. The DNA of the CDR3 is TGTGCCAGCAGCCAAGCAGGGGAAGAATCAAATCAGCCCCAGCATTTT. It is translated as CASSQAGEESNQPQHF.

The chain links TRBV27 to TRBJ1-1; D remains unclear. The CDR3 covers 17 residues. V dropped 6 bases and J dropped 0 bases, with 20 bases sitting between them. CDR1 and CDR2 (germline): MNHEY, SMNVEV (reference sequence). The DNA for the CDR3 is TGTGCCAGCAGGTTAGGACTTTGCCTGATGATGAACACTGAAGCTTTCTTT. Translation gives CASRLGLCLMMNTEAFF.

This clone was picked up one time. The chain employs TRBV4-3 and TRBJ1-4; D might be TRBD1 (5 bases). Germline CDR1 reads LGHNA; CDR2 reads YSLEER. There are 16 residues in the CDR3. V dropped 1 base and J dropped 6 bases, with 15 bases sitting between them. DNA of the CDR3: TGCGCCAGCAGCCAAGGCACAGGAGCCTTAGATGAAAAACTGTTTTTT. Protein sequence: CASSQGTGALDEKLFF.

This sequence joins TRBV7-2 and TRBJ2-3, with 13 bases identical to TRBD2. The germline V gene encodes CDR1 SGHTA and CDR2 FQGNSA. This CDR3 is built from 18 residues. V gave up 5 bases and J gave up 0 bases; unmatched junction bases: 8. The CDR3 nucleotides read TGTGCCAGCAGCCCCGGGACTAGCGGGGTTAGAAGCACAGATACGCAGTATTTT. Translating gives CASSPGTSGVRSTDTQYF.

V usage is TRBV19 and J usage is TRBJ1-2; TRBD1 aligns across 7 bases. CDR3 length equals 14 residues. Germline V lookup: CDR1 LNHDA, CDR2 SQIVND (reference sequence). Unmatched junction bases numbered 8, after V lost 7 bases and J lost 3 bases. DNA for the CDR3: TGTGCCAGTATGACAGGGAGAGGAGACTATGGCTACACCTTC. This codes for CASMTGRGDYGYTF.

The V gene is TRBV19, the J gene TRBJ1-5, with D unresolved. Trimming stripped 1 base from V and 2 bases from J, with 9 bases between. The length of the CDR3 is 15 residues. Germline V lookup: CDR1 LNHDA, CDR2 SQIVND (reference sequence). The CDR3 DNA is TGTGCCAGTAGTATAGGGTCGGGAGGCAATCAGCCCCAGCATTTT. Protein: CASSIGSGGNQPQHF.

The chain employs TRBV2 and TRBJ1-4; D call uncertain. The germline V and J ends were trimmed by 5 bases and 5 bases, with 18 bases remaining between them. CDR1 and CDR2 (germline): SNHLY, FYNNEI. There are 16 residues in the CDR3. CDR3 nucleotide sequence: TGTGCCAGCAGTAAAGGGCCCCGGACGGGGAATGAAAAACTGTTTTTT. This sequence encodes CASSKGPRTGNEKLFF.

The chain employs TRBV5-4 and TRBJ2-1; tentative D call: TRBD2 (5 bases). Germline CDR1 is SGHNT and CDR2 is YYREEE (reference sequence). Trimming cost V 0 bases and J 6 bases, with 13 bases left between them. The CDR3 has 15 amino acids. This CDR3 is CASSLEWPRGNEQFF. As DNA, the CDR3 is TGTGCCAGCAGCTTGGAATGGCCACGGGGCAATGAGCAGTTCTTC.

This CDR3 reads CASNSGPEQFF. The CDR3 DNA is TGTGCCAGTAATTCCGGTCCTGAGCAGTTCTTC. The chain joins TRBV19 to TRBJ2-1, with D unresolved. Per the germline V gene, CDR1 is LNHDA and CDR2 is SQIVND (reference sequence). The CDR3 contains 11 residues. With 7 bases removed from V and 9 bases from J, the gap between germline ends came to 10 bases.

The CDR3 DNA is TGTGCCAGCAGTGACAGGGCGGCGGAAAGAAAACTGTTTTTT. It codes for CASSDRAAERKLFF. J is TRBJ1-4 and V is TRBV6-1, with D possibly matching TRBD1 (5 bases). CDR1 is MNHNS and CDR2 is SASEGT in the germline V gene. Deletions cut 3 bases from V and 10 bases from J, with 15 bases between. The CDR3 contains 14 residues.

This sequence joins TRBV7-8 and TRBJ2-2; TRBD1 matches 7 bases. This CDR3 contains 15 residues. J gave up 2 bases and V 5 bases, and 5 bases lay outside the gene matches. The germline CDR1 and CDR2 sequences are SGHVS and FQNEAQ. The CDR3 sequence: CASSPSGGNTGELFF. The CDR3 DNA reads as TGTGCCAGCAGCCCGTCAGGGGGTAACACCGGGGAGCTGTTTTTT. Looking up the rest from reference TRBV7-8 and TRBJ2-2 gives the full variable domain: GAGVSQSPRYKVAKRGQDVALRCDPISGHVSLFWYQQALGQGPEFLTYFQNEAQLDKSGLPSDRFFAERPEGSVSTLKIQRTQQEDSAVYLCASSPSGGNTGELFFGEGSRLTVL.

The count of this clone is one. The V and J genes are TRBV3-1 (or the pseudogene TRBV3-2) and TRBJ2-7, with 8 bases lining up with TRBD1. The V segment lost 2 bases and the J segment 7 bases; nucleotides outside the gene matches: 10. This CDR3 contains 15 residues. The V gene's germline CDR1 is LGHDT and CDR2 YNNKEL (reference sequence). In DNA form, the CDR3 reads TGTGCCAGCAGCCAAAGCCCGACAGGGGAGGTTGAGCAGTACGTC. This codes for CASSQSPTGEVEQYV.

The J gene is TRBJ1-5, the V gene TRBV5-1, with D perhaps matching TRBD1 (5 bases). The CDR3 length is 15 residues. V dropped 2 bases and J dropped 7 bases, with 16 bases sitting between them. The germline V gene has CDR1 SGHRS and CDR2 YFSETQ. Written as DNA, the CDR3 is TGCGCCAGCAGCTTCGACAGCAATGGTGGCCAGCCCCAGCATTTT. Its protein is CASSFDSNGGQPQHF. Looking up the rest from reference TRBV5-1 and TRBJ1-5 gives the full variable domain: KAGVTQTPRYLIKTRGQQVTLSCSPISGHRSVSWYQQTPGQGLQFLFEYFSETQRNKGNFPGRFSGRQFSNSRSEMNVSTLELGDSALYLCASSFDSNGGQPQHFGDGTRLSIL.

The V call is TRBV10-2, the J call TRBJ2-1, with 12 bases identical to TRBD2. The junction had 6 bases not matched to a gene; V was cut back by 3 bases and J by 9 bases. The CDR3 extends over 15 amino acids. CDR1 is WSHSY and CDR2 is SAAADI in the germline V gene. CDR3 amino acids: CASSEPSGGVIEQFF. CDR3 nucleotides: TGCGCCAGCAGTGAACCTAGCGGGGGGGTAATTGAGCAGTTCTTC.

The CDR3 nucleotides read TGTGCCACCAGTCCAGCCCCACGGGGCACAGATACGCAGTATTTT. Amino acids: CATSPAPRGTDTQYF. This sequence joins TRBV24-1 and TRBJ2-3; D not certain. Trimming took off 6 bases at V and 1 base at J, with 13 bases between the two ends. The CDR3 runs to 15 residues. CDR1 and CDR2 (germline): KGHDR, SFDVKD.

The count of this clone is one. The CDR3 is CASSLLGQRATEAFF. In DNA, the CDR3 is TGTGCCAGCAGCCTCCTCGGACAGAGAGCTACTGAAGCTTTCTTT. The chain joins TRBV7-2 to TRBJ1-1; D perhaps matches TRBD1 (6 bases). The CDR3 runs 15 residues. Deletions cut 5 bases from V and 5 bases from J, with 18 bases between. The germline V gene encodes CDR1 SGHTA and CDR2 FQGNSA.

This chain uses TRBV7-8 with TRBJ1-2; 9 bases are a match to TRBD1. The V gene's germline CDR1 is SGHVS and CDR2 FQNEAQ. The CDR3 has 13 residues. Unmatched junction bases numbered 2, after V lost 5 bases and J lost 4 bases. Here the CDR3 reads CASSRDRAYGYTF. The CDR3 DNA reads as TGTGCCAGCAGCAGGGACAGGGCCTATGGCTACACCTTC.

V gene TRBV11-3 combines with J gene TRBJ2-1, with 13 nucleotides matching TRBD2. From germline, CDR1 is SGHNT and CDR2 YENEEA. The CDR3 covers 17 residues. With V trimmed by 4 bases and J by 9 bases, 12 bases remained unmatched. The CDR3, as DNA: TGTGCCAGCAGCTCGACTAGCGGGGGGTATACCCTACGTGAGCAGTTCTTC. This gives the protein CASSSTSGGYTLREQFF.

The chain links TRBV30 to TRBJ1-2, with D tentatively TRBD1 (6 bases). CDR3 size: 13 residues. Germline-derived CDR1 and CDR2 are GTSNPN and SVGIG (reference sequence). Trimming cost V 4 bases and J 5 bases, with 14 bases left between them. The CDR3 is CAWMRQAAYGYTF. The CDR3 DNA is TGTGCCTGGATGCGACAGGCTGCATATGGCTACACCTTC.

The CDR3 spells CASTQGLNSGYTF. CDR3 nucleotides: TGTGCCAGCACCCAGGGATTGAATTCCGGCTACACCTTC. The gene calls are TRBV6-5 and TRBJ1-2, with D possibly TRBD1 on 5 matching bases. The CDR3 length is 13 residues. Germline lookup yields CDR1 MNHEY and CDR2 SVGAGI. V lost 7 bases, J lost 8 bases, and 17 bases lay in between.

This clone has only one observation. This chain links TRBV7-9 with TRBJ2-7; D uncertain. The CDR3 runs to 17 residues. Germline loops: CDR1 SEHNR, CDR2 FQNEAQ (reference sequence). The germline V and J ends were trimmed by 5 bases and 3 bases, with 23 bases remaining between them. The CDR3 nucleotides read TGTGCCAGCAGCCCCGGTGGGCAAAACCCAATCGACTACGAGCAGTACTTC. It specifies CASSPGGQNPIDYEQYF.